This record covers a single T cell receptor beta chain. The CDR3 spans 14 residues. Losses at the gene ends were 0 bases for V and 6 bases for J; bases not matched to a gene: 3. Germline values: CDR1 SGHRS, CDR2 YFSETQ. This sample is part of a study of blood T cell repertoires in COVID-19. Overall study context: Italy, Spain and the United States were the sources of the convalescent and acute COVID-19 samples. PBMCs, B-cell-depleted T cells, or T cells were the source of the cDNA or gDNA that made up the material.

As handled by the study authors: For nucleated cells, counts were estimated from reference gene primer amplification. The method was immunoSEQ multiplex PCR; TCRdb's version includes in-frame clones alone and lacks a portion of them. The V and J calls and the clone size are those of that table, but D and trimming were determined from the DNA. The table records some 130,000 clones, around nine tenths of them present only once. The sample taken for sequencing was peripheral blood. The chain recombines TRBV5-1 with TRBJ2-7; 10 bases align to TRBD2. The sequence came from a man in his forties or fifties with active or convalescent COVID-19. This CDR3 is CASSLASGRGEQYF. In DNA form, the CDR3 reads TGCGCCAGCAGCTTGGCCAGCGGGAGGGGCGAGCAGTACTTC.